The subject of this entry is one T cell receptor (beta chain). Germline V lookup: CDR1 SGHTA, CDR2 FQGNSA. V trimming: 3 bases; J trimming: 4 bases; junction bases outside the gene matches: 11. CDR3 length equals 16 residues. Unique molecular identifiers were used to barcode this TCRbeta library. TCRdb reprocessed the PCR reads with MiXCR, giving one entry per CDR3 protein. The profile shows 130,000 or so distinct CDR3 sequences, roughly 10% of them singletons. The data derive from a study of T-cell reconstitution after alpha-beta-depleted transplantation in children. The chain uses TRBV7-2 and TRBJ1-1, with 7 bases matching TRBD1. The sample consisted of PBMCs, mostly from graft donor cells, taken 180 days after TCRalphabeta/CD19-depleted stem cell transplant. This TCR was sampled from a girl less than two years old who had a stem cell transplant for combined immunodeficiency, so the T cells may come from the graft donor. The CDR3 protein is CASSFRTGKGGTEAFF. CDR3 in DNA: TGTGCCAGCAGCTTTAGGACAGGCAAAGGGGGCACTGAAGCTTTCTTT.